This record covers a single T cell receptor (beta chain). Its antigen is as yet unknown. This sample is part of a study of Tregs in tolerant kidney transplant recipients. In the study overall: Mixed chimerism was transient after nonmyeloablative marrow transplants from related graft donors.

The J segment lost 0 bases and the V segment lost 0 bases, leaving 10 bases of the junction unmatched. The CDR3 runs to 18 residues. Germline lookup yields CDR1 ENHRY and CDR2 SYGVKD. Study-wide findings and caveats: Donor-specific Treg expansion exceeded global Treg expansion in tolerant patients, suggesting antigen drive. Some patients' samples used different primers over time, so nucleotide sequences weren't comparable.

Profiled with immunoSEQ multiplex PCR; TCRdb holds only in-frame clones, not every one. Here the sample spans about 77,000 clones, nearly 98% being singletons. The sample was CD4+ T cells from blood, taken before the transplant. The V gene is TRBV10-3, the J gene TRBJ1-2; 7 positions agree with TRBD1. This clonotype was obtained from a human donor who received a combined kidney and bone marrow transplant. The CDR3 region is CAISESYRGGDTNYGYTF. The DNA for the CDR3 is TGTGCCATCAGTGAGTCGTACAGGGGCGGGGATACTAACTATGGCTACACCTTC.